This paragraph covers one T cell receptor (beta chain) sequence. Its antigen remains unidentified. This specimen comes from a study of cytotoxic CD8 clonotypes in ibrutinib-treated CLL. As for the study in general: The taking of response samples occurred after a median roughly 12 months of treatment, with a range of 6 to 36.

Libraries were prepared by immunoSEQ multiplex PCR; TCRdb keeps only in-frame clonotypes and omits some of them. The sample records approximately 45,000 clones, almost 70% being singletons. Findings and limits, study-wide: Patients showed higher baseline clonality than age-matched healthy donors, and it tracked circulating CD8+ T-cell counts. Stable or contracted on treatment, public clonotypes were also uncommon.

In germline, CDR1 is MNHEY, CDR2 SVGAGI. This CDR3 has 14 residues. Trimming took 6 bases from V and 2 from J, leaving 14 bases between them. The sequence was obtained from a human donor with chronic lymphocytic leukemia. This specimen consisted of PBMCs, obtained after 12 months of ibrutinib treatment. V usage is TRBV6-5 and J usage is TRBJ2-7; weak D call: TRBD1 (5 bases). This CDR3 reads CASSPGLFPYEQYF. The CDR3 nucleotides read TGTGCCAGCAGCCCAGGGTTGTTTCCCTACGAGCAGTACTTC.